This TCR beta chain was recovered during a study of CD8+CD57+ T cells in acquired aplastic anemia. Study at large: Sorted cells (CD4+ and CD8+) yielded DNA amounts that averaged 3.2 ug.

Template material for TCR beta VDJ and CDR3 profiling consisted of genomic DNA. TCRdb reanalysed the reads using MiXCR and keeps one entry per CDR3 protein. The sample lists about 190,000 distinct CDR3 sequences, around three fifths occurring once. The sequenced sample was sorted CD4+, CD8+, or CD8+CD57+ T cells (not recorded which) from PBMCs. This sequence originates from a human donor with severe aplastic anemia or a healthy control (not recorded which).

The CDR3: CAASSGPRQYF. The CDR3 bases are TGTGCCGCCAGCAGCGGCCCGCGGCAGTACTTC. This chain uses TRBV5-5 with TRBJ2-7; D perhaps matches TRBD2 (5 bases). Trimming shortened V by 10 bases and J by 9 bases, and 17 bases separated the two germline ends. The CDR3 is 11 residues long. The germline V gene encodes CDR1 SGHKS and CDR2 YYEKEE (reference sequence).